Listed here is a single T cell receptor (beta chain). Its antigen specificity is not known. No base quality information exists; no much larger clone differs at one position. This entry comes from a study of CD8+CD57+ T cells in acquired aplastic anemia (dated by TCRdb to the late 2010s). As for the study more broadly: Extracted DNA from sorted CD4+ and CD8+ cells averaged approximately 3.4 ug, ranging from about 0.17 to 30 ug. The research as a whole found: Patients and healthy controls showed no significant difference in CD8+ Simpson's diversity (P=0.060). Around 31 CD8+ CDR3 sequences were shared between patients and controls but appeared highly expressed in patients and within their immunodominant clones.

From the cysteine through the phenylalanine, the CDR3 covers 13 amino acids. Only the CDR3 region is kept as DNA, spanning 39 bases read in frame from base 1. As encoded in the germline V gene, CDR1 is ENHRY while CDR2 is SYGVKD. V is shortened by 5 bases, J by 4 bases, and the region joining them spans 11 bases. TCR repertoires of sorted CD4+ and CD8+ blood T cells from severe aplastic anemia patients and healthy subjects were deep-sequenced in the study. Ficoll-Paque density gradient centrifugation was used to isolate peripheral blood mononuclear cells. Before DNA was extracted, CD4+ and CD8+ T cells were sorted using either FACS or magnetic beads. TCR beta VDJ combination and CDR3 sequence profiling used genomic DNA as the template. TCR repertoire sequencing was run on an Illumina HiSeq 2000. The study's own analysis went as follows. Repertoire assessment relied on Simpson's diversity index, CDR3 size and DJ length profiles, and TRBV/TRBJ rearrangement plots. Whichever DNA sequence was most abundant in the deep sequencing data was defined as the immunodominant clone. CDR3 amino acid sequences were checked for sharing between subjects and were compared against published repertoires and the VDJdb database. The public reads were quality trimmed at Q25 with fastp and then assembled into clones with MiXCR by TCRdb, keeping productive beta chains. Each record represents a unique CDR3 protein, reported with the most common genes and DNA among its rows. Clone size and V and J calls follow TCRdb, not the original study. Across this sample there are 250,000 to 300,000 distinct CDR3 sequences, with around 60% seen only once. Together, the top ten hold 7% to 9% of the sample.

This receptor was obtained from a human donor with severe aplastic anemia or a healthy control (not recorded which). The sequence joins TRBV10-3 to TRBJ1-2, and possibly TRBD1, on 6 matching bases. Sequenced sample: sorted CD4+, CD8+, or CD8+CD57+ T cells (not recorded which) from PBMCs. The CDR3 region has the sequence CAISWDNTYGYTF. The DNA is as follows: TGTGCCATCAGTTGGGACAACACCTATGGCTACACCTTC.